Judged by abundance, the clone carrying this T cell receptor beta chain is medium-sized. The antigen remains unidentified. These data come from a study of neurological immune-mediated disorders. The study's findings and limits: The greatest degree of TCR clonal expansion was observed in HTLV-1-associated myelopathy, with the lowest in multiple sclerosis, below that of healthy controls.

Trimming cost V 4 bases and J 9 bases, with 17 bases left between them. The germline CDR1 and CDR2 sequences are SGHVS and FQNEAQ. The CDR3 has 14 amino acids. It was by 5'RACE with 10-nucleotide random UMIs that the cDNA was made. Each CDR3 protein is one row after TCRdb ran MiXCR on the 5' RACE reads. The sample shows about 18,000 distinct CDR3 sequences, 13% to 15% of them seen only once. This receptor was obtained from a woman in her sixties or seventies with HTLV-1-associated myelopathy (HAM/TSP). The material sequenced was CD4+ T cells from blood. The chain is built from TRBV7-8 and TRBJ2-3, with a weak D call TRBD2 (6 bases). The CDR3 protein is CASSWRDSQGTQYF. CDR3 DNA: TGTGCCAGCAGCTGGAGGGACTCGCAAGGAACGCAGTATTTT.